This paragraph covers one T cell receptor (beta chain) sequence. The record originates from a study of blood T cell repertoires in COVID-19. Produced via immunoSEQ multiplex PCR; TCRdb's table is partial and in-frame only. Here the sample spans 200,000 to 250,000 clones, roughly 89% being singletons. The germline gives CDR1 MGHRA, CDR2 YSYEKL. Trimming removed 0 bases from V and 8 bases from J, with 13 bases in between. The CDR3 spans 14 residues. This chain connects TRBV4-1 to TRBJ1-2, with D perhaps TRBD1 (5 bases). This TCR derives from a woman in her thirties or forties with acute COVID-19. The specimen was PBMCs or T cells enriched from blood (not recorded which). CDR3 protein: CASSQEGRGRGYTF. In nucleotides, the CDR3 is TGCGCCAGCAGCCAAGAGGGAAGGGGCAGGGGCTACACCTTC.